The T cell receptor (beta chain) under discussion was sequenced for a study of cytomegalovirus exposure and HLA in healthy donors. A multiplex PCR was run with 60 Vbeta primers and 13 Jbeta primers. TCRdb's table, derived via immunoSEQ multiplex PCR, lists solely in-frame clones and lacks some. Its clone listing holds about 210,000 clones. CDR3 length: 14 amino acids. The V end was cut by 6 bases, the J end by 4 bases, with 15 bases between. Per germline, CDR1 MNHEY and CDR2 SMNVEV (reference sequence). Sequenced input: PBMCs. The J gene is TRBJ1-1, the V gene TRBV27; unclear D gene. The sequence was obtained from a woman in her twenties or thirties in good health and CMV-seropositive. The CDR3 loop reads CASSYIPPGTEAFF. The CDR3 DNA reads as TGTGCCAGCAGCTACATACCACCGGGCACTGAAGCTTTCTTT.